This T cell receptor (beta chain) was found in a study of Tregs in tolerant kidney transplant recipients. Notes on the study in general: Biological reproducibility was not directly addressed in this study. For some patients, primers changed over time, blocking nucleotide-level comparison.

As for this clone: What it binds is unknown.

The assay was immunoSEQ multiplex PCR, and TCRdb's table has in-frame clones only and misses some. The data show approximately 99,000 clones, about 90% seen once. Thawed PBMCs were FACS-sorted into unstimulated CD4+CD25+CD127- regulatory T cells, CD4+CD25- non-regulatory cells, CD4 and CD8 cells. V was clipped by 5 bases and J by 8 bases; unmatched bases: 5. Germline V gene lookup returns CDR1 SGHDN and CDR2 FVKESK. This CDR3 is 12 amino acids long. The clonotype originates from a human donor who received a combined kidney and bone marrow transplant. Here the sequenced sample was CD4+ T cells from blood, taken before the transplant. The chain joins TRBV14 to TRBJ1-2, with 7 bases identical to TRBD1. Here the CDR3 DNA reads TGTGCCAGCAGCTGGTCAGGGGGAGGCTACACCTTC. Its protein is CASSWSGGGYTF.